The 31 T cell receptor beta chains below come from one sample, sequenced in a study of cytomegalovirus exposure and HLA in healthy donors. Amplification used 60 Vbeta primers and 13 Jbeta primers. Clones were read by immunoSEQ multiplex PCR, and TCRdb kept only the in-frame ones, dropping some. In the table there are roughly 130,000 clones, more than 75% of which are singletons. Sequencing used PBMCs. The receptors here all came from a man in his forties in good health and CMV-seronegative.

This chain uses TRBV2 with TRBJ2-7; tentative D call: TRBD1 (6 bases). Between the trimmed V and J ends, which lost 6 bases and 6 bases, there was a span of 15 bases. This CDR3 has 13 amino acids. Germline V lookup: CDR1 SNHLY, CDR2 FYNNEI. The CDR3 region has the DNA TGTGCCAGCAGAGAGATTGGGGGCGGCGAGCAGTACTTC. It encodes CASREIGGGEQYF.

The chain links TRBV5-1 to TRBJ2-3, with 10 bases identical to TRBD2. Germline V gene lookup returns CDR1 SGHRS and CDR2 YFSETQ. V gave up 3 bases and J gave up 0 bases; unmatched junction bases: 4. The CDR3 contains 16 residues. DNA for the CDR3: TGCGCCAGCAGCTCCCGAGCGGGGGGGAGCACAGATACGCAGTATTTT. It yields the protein CASSSRAGGSTDTQYF.

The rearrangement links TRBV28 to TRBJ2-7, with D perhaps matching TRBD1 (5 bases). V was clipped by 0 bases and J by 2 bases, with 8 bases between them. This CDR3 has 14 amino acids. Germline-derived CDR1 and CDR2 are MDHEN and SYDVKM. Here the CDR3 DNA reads TGTGCCAGCAGTTTATGGCCGACAGCCTACGAGCAGTACTTC. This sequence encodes CASSLWPTAYEQYF.

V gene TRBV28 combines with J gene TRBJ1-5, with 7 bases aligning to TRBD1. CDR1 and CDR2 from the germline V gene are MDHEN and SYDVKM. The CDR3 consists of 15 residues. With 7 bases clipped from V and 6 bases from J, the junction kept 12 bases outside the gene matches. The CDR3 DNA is TGTGCCAGCATTAATAGGGGGCGCCTACCTCAGCCCCAGCATTTT. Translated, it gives CASINRGRLPQPQHF.

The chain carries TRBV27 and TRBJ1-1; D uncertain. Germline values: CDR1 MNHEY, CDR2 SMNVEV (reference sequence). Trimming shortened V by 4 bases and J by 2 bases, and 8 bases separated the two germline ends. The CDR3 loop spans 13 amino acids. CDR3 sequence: CASSSYSNTEAFF. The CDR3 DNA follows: TGTGCCAGCAGTTCCTACAGCAACACTGAAGCTTTCTTT.

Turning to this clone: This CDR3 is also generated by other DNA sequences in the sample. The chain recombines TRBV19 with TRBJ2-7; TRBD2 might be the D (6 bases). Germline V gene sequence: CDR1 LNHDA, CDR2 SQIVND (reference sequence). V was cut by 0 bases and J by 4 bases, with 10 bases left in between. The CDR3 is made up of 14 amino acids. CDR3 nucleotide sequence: TGTGCCAGTAGTATAGATCTGGAGGGGTACGAGCAGTACTTC. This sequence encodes CASSIDLEGYEQYF.

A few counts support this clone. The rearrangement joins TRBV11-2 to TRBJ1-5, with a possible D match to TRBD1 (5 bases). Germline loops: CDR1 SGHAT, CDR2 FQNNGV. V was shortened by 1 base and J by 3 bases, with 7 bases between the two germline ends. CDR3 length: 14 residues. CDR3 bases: TGTGCCAGCAGCTTAGCAGGGCCCAATCAGCCCCAGCATTTT. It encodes CASSLAGPNQPQHF.

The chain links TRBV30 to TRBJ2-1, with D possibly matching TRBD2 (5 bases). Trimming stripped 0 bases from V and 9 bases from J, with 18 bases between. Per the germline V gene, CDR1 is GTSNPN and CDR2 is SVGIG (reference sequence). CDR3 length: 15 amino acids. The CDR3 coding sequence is TGTGCCTGGAGTGTACTCGGTTCGACTGGAGGTGAGCAGTTCTTC. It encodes CAWSVLGSTGGEQFF. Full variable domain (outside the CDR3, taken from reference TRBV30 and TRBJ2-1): SQTIHQWPATLVQPVGSPLSLECTVEGTSNPNLYWYRQAAGRGLQLLFYSVGIGQISSEVPQNLSASRPQDRQFILSSKKLLLSDSGFYLCAWSVLGSTGGEQFFGPGTRLTVL.

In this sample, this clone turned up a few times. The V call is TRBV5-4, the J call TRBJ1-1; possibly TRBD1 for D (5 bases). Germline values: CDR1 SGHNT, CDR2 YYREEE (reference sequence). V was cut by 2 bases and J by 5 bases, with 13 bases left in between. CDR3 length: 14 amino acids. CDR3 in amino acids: CASSFNGGTTEAFF. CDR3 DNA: TGTGCCAGCAGCTTCAACGGGGGAACGACTGAAGCTTTCTTT.

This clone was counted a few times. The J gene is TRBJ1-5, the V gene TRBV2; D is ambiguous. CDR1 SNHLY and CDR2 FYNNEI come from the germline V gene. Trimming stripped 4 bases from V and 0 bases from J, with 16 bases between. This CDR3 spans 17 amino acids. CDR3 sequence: CASSAGVGRYSNQPQHF. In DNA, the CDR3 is TGTGCCAGCAGTGCCGGGGTCGGCCGCTATAGCAATCAGCCCCAGCATTTT.

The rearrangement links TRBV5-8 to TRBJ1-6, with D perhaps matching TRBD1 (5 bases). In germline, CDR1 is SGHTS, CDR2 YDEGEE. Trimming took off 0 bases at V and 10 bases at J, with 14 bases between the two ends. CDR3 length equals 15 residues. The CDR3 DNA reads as TGTGCCAGCAGCTTGGCCGGAGGGGACGGGTCACCCCTCCACTTT. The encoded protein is CASSLAGGDGSPLHF.

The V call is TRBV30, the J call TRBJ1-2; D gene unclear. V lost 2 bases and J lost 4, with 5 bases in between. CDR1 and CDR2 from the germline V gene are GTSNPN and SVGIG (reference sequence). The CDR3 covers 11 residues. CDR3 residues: CAWSLLYGYTF. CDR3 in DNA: TGTGCCTGGAGTCTTCTCTATGGCTACACCTTC.

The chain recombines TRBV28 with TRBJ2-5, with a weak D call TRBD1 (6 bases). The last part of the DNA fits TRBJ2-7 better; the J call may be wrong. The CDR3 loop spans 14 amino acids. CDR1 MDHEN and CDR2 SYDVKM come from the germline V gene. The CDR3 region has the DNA TGTGCCAGCAGTTTATCGACAGGAAGCTACGAGCAGTACTTC. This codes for CASSLSTGSYEQYF.

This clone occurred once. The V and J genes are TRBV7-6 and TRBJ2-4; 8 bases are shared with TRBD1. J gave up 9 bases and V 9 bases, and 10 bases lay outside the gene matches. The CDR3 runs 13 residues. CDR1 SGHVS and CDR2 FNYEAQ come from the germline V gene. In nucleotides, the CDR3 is TGTGCCAGTACCGACAGGGGAGATAGCATTCAGTACTTC. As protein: CASTDRGDSIQYF.

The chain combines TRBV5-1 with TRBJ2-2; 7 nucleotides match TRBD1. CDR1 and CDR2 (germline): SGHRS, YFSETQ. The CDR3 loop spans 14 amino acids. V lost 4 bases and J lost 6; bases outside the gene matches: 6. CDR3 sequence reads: CASSRDRESGELFF. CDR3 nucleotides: TGCGCCAGCAGCCGAGACAGGGAGTCCGGGGAGCTGTTTTTT. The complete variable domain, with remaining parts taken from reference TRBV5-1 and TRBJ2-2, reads KAGVTQTPRYLIKTRGQQVTLSCSPISGHRSVSWYQQTPGQGLQFLFEYFSETQRNKGNFPGRFSGRQFSNSRSEMNVSTLELGDSALYLCASSRDRESGELFFGEGSRLTVL.

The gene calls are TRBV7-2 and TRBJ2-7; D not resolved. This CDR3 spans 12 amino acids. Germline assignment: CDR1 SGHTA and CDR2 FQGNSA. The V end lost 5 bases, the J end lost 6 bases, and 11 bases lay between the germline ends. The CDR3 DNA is TGTGCCAGCAGCCACATGTGGTCCGAGCAGTACTTC. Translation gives CASSHMWSEQYF.

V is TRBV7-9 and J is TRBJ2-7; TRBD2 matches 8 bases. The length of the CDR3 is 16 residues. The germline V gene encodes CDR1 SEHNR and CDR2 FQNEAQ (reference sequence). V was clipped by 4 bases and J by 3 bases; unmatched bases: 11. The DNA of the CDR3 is TGTGCCAGCAGCTCGGGGAAGGGACTAGTTAGCTACGAGCAGTACTTC. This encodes CASSSGKGLVSYEQYF.

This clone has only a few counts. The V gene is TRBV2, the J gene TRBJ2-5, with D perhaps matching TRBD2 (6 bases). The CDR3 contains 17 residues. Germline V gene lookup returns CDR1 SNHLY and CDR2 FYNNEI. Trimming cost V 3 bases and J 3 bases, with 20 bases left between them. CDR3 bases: TGTGCCAGCAGTGACCTCGCCGGCGGGGAGAGGGAAGAGACCCAGTACTTC. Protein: CASSDLAGGEREETQYF.

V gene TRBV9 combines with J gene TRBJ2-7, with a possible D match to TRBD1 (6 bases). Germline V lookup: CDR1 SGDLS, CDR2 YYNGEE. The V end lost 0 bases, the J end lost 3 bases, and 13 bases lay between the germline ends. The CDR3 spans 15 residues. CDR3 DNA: TGTGCCAGCAGCGTAGCCACAGGGACGGTCTACGAGCAGTACTTC. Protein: CASSVATGTVYEQYF.

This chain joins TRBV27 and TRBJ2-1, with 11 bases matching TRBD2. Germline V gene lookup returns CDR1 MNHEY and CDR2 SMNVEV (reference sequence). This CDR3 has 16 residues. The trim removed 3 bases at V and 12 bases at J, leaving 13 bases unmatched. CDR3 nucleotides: TGTGCCAGCAGTTTGGGGGGGACTAGCGGCGGCCCCCCGCAGTTCTTC. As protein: CASSLGGTSGGPPQFF.

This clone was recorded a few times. CDR3 loop: CASCADRGPDTEAFF. For the CDR3, the DNA is TGTGCCAGTTGCGCCGACAGGGGGCCGGACACTGAAGCTTTCTTT. This chain uses TRBV6-1 with TRBJ1-1, with 10 bases lining up with TRBD1. This CDR3 is 15 amino acids long. Germline CDR1 and CDR2: MNHNS and SASEGT. V lost 9 bases to trimming and J lost 3 bases; unmatched junction nucleotides: 10.

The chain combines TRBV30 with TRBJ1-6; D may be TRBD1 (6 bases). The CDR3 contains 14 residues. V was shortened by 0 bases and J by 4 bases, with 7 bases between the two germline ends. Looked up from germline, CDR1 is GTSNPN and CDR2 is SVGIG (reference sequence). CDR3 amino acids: CAWSVDRYNSPLHF. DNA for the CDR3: TGTGCCTGGAGTGTAGACAGGTATAATTCACCCCTCCACTTT.

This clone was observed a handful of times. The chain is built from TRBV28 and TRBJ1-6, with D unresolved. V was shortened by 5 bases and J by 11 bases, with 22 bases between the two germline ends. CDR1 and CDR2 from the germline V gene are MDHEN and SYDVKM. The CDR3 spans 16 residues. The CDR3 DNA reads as TGTGCCAGCAGTCCCAGGTGGTCCTTCTCTTCGGCACCCCTCCACTTT. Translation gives CASSPRWSFSSAPLHF.

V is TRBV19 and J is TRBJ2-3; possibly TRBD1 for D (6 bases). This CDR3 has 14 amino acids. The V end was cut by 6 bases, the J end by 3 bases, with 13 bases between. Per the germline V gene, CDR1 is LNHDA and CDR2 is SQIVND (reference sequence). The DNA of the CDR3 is TGTGCCAGTAGCCAGGGGATAGGAACAGATACGCAGTATTTT. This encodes CASSQGIGTDTQYF.

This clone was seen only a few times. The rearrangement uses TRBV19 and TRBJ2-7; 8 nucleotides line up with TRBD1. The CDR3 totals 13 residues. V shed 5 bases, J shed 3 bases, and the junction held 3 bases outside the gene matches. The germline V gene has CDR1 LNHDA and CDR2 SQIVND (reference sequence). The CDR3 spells CASSAGTGYEQYF. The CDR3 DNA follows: TGTGCCAGTAGTGCCGGGACAGGCTACGAGCAGTACTTC.

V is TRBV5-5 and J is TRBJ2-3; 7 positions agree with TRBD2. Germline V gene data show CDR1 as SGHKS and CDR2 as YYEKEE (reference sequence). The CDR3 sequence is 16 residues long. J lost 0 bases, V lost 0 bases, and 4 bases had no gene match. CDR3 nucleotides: TGTGCCAGCAGCTTGGGGGAGGGGATTAGCACAGATACGCAGTATTTT. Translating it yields CASSLGEGISTDTQYF.

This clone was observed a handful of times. CDR3 nucleotides: TGCGCCAGCAGCTTGGACCGGGACGGGACAGCCCGACCGCAGTACTTC. Encoded protein: CASSLDRDGTARPQYF. The V gene is TRBV5-1, the J gene TRBJ2-7, with 7 bases that match TRBD1. Germline CDR1 and CDR2: SGHRS and YFSETQ. After removal of 0 bases from V and 9 bases from J, the junction contained 15 bases not matched to a gene. The CDR3 is 16 amino acids. The full variable domain, its missing parts supplied by reference TRBV5-1 and TRBJ2-7, is KAGVTQTPRYLIKTRGQQVTLSCSPISGHRSVSWYQQTPGQGLQFLFEYFSETQRNKGNFPGRFSGRQFSNSRSEMNVSTLELGDSALYLCASSLDRDGTARPQYFGPGTRLTVT.

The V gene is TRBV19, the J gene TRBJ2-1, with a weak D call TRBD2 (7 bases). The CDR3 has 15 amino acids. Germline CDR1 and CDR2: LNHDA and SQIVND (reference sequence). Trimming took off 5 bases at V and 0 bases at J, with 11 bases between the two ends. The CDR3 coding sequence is TGTGCCAGTAGTCTAGCGGACAGCTCCTACAATGAGCAGTTCTTC. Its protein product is CASSLADSSYNEQFF.

Here the CDR3 reads CASSQETYNSPLHF. CDR3 nucleotides: TGTGCCAGCAGCCAGGAAACCTATAATTCACCCCTCCACTTT. The rearrangement joins TRBV2 to TRBJ1-6; D unresolved. Trimming pared 6 bases from V and 2 bases from J, leaving 8 bases between. The CDR3 is 14 amino acids. Germline V gene lookup returns CDR1 SNHLY and CDR2 FYNNEI.

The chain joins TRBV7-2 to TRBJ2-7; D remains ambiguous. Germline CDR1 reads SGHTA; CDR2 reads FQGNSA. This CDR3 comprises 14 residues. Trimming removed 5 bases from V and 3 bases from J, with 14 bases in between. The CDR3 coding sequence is TGTGCCAGCAGCCCAGAGCTTGCGGACTACGAGCAGTACTTC. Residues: CASSPELADYEQYF.

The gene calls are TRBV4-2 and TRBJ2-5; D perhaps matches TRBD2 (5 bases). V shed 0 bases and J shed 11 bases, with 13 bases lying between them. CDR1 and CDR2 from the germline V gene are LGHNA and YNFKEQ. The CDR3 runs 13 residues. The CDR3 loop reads CASSQDLSWEQYF. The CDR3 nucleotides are TGTGCCAGCAGCCAAGATTTGTCTTGGGAGCAGTACTTC.